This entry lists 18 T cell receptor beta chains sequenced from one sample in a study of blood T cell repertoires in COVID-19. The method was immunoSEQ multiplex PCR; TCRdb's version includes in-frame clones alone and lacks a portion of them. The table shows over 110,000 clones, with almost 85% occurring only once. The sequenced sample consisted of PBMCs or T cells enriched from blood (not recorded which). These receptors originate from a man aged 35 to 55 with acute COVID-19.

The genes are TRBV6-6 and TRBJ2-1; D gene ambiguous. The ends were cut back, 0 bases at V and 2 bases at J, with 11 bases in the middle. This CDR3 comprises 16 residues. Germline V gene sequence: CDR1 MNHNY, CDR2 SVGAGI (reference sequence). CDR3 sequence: CASSYSSDTAYNEQFF. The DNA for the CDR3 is TGTGCCAGCAGTTACTCATCCGACACCGCCTACAATGAGCAGTTCTTC.

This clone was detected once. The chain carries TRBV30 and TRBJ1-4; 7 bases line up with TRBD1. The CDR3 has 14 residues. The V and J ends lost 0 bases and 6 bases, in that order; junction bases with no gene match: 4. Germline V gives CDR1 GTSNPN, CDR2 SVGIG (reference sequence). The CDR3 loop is CAWSVGTADEKLFF. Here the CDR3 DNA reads TGTGCCTGGAGTGTTGGGACAGCCGATGAAAAACTGTTTTTT. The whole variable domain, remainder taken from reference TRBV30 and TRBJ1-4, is SQTIHQWPATLVQPVGSPLSLECTVEGTSNPNLYWYRQAAGRGLQLLFYSVGIGQISSEVPQNLSASRPQDRQFILSSKKLLLSDSGFYLCAWSVGTADEKLFFGSGTQLSVL.

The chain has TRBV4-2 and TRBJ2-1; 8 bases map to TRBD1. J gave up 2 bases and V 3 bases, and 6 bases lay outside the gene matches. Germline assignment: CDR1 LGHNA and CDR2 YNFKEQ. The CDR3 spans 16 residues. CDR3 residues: CASSHDRGWTYNEQFF. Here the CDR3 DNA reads TGTGCCAGCAGCCACGACAGGGGATGGACCTACAATGAGCAGTTCTTC.

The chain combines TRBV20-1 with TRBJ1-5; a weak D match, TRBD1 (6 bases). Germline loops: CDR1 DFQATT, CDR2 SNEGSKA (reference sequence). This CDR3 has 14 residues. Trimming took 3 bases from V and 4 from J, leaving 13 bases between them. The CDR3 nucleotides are TGCAGTGCTAGTAGAGGGGGGGGGAATCAGCCCCAGCATTTT. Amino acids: CSASRGGGNQPQHF.

CDR3 bases: TGCGCCAGCAGCCGAGGACAGGGGGCGATTTACGAGCAGTACTTC. It yields the protein CASSRGQGAIYEQYF. This chain connects TRBV5-1 to TRBJ2-7; 11 nucleotides line up with TRBD1. V gave up 4 bases and J gave up 4 bases; unmatched junction bases: 7. Germline loops: CDR1 SGHRS, CDR2 YFSETQ. This CDR3 region has 15 residues.

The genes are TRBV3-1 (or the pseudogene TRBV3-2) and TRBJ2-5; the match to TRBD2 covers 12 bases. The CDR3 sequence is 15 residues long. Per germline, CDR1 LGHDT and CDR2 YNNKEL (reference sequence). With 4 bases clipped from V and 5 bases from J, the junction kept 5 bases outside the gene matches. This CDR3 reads CASSRGLAGRETQYF. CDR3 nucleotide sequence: TGTGCCAGCAGCCGTGGACTAGCGGGAAGGGAGACCCAGTACTTC.

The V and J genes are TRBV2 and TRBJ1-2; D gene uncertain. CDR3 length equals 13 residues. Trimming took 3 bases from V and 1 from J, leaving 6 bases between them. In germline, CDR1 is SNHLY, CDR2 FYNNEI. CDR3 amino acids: CASSDPFNYGYTF. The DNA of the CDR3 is TGTGCCAGCAGTGACCCTTTTAACTATGGCTACACCTTC.

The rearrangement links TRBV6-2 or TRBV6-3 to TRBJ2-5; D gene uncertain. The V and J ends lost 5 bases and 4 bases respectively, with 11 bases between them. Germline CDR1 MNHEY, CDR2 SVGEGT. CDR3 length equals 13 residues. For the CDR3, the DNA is TGTGCCAGCAGTCGTGTTTTCGGAGAGACCCAGTACTTC. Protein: CASSRVFGETQYF.

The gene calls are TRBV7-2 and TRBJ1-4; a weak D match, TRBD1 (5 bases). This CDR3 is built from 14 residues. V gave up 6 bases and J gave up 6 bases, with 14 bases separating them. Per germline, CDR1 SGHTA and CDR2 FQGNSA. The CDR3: CASSQGFMDEKLFF. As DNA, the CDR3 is TGTGCCAGCAGTCAGGGTTTTATGGATGAAAAACTGTTTTTT. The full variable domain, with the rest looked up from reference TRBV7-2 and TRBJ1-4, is GAGVSQSPSNKVTEKGKDVELRCDPISGHTALYWYRQSLGQGLEFLIYFQGNSAPDKSGLPSDRFSAERTGGSVSTLTIQRTQQEDSAVYLCASSQGFMDEKLFFGSGTQLSVL.

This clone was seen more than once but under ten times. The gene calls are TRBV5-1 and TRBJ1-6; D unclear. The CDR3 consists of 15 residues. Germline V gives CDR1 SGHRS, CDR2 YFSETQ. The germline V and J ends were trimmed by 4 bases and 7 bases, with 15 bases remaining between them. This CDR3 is CASSLSPISNSPLHF. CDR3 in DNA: TGCGCCAGCAGCCTTAGCCCGATCAGCAATTCACCCCTCCACTTT.

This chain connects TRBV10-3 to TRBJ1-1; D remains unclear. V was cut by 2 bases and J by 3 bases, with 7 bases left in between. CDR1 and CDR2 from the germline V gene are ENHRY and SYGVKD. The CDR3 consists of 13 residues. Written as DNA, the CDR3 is TGTGCCATCAGTGAGGGGCAGTACACTGAAGCTTTCTTT. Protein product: CAISEGQYTEAFF.

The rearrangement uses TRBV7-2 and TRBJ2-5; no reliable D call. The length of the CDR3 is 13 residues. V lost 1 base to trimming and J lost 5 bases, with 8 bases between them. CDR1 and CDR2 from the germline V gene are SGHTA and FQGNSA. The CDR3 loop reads CASSLVIRETQYF. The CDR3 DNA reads TGTGCCAGCAGCTTAGTAATCCGGGAGACCCAGTACTTC.

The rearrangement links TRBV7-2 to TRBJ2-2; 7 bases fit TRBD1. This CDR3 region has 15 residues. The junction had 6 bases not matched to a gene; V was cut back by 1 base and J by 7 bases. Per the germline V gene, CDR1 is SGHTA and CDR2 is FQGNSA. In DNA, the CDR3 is TGTGCCAGCAGCTTAGAGGGGGCCTTAATCGGGGAGCTGTTTTTT. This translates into CASSLEGALIGELFF.

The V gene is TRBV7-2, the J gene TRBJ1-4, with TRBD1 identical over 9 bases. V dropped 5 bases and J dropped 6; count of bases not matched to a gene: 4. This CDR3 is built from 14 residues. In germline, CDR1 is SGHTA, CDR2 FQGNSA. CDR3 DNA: TGTGCCAGCAGCACGGGACAGGGCGATGAAAAACTGTTTTTT. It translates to CASSTGQGDEKLFF.

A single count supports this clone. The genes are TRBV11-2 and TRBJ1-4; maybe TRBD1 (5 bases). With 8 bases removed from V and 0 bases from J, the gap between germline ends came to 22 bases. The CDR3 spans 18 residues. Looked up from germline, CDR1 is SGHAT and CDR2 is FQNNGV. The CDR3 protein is CASSPIGGGAATNEKLFF. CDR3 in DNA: TGTGCCAGCTCCCCCATCGGAGGAGGGGCAGCAACTAATGAAAAACTGTTTTTT.

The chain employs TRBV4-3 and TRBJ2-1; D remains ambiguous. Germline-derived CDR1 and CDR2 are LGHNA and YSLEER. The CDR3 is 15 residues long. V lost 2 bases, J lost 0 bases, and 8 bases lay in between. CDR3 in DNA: TGCGCCAGCAGCCAACGGCGGAGCTCCTACAATGAGCAGTTCTTC. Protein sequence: CASSQRRSSYNEQFF.

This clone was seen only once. In DNA form, the CDR3 reads TGTGCCAGCAGCTCACGGAGGGGTGGGGTCACTGAAGCTTTCTTT. Its translation: CASSSRRGGVTEAFF. This chain connects TRBV28 to TRBJ1-1; D is perhaps TRBD1 (5 bases). Germline-derived CDR1 and CDR2 are MDHEN and SYDVKM. V was cut by 6 bases and J by 4 bases, with 18 bases left in between. This CDR3 has 15 residues.

This chain's CDR3 is CASSQDINTEAFF. In nucleotides, the CDR3 is TGTGCCAGCAGCCAAGACATAAACACTGAAGCTTTCTTT. The chain combines TRBV11-2 with TRBJ1-1; D is undetermined. V was shortened by 5 bases and J by 2 bases, with 9 bases between the two germline ends. The CDR3 is 13 residues long. In germline, CDR1 is SGHAT, CDR2 FQNNGV.